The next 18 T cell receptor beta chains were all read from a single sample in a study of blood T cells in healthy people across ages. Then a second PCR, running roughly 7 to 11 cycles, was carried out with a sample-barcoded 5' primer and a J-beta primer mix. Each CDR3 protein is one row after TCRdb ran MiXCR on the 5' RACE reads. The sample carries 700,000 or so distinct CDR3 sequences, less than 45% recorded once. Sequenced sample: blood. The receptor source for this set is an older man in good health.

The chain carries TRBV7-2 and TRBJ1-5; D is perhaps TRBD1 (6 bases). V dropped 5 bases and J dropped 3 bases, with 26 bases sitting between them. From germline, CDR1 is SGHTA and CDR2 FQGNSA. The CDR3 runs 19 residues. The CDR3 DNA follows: TGTGCCAGCAGCGCCCGGGGGGTGGGAGCACAGGGTCTCAATCAGCCCCAGCATTTT. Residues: CASSARGVGAQGLNQPQHF.

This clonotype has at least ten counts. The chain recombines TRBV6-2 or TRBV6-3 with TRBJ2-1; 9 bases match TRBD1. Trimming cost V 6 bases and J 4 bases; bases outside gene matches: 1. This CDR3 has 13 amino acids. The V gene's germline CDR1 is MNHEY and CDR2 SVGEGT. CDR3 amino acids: CASRTGGYNEQFF. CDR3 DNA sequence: TGTGCCAGCAGGACAGGGGGTTACAATGAGCAGTTCTTC.

CDR3 sequence reads: CASSLAVTSGPSYEQYF. The CDR3 DNA reads TGCGCCAGCAGCTTGGCCGTGACTAGCGGGCCATCCTACGAGCAGTACTTC. The J gene is TRBJ2-7, the V gene TRBV5-1, with TRBD2 matching 10 bases. This CDR3 is built from 17 residues. The germline gives CDR1 SGHRS, CDR2 YFSETQ. Trimming cost V 0 bases and J 1 base; bases outside gene matches: 7.

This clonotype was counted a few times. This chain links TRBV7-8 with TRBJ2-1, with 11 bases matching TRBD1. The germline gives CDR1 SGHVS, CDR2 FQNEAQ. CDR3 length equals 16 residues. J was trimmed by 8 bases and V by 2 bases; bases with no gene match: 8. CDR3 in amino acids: CASSLFGTGGQDEQFF. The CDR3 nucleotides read TGTGCCAGCAGCTTATTTGGGACAGGGGGTCAAGATGAGCAGTTCTTC.

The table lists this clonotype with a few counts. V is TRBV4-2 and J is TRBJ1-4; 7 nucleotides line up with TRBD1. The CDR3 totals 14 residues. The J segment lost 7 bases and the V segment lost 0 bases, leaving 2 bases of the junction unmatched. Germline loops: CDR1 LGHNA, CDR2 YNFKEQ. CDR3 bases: TGTGCCAGCAGCCAAGACAGGGGGAGTGAAAAACTGTTTTTT. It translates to CASSQDRGSEKLFF.

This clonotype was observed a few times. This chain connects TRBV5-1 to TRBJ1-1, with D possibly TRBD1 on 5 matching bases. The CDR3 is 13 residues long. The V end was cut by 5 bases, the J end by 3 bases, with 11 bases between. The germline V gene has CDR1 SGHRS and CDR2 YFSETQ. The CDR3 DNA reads TGCGCCAGCAGTGTCCAAGGGGACACTGAAGCTTTCTTT. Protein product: CASSVQGDTEAFF.

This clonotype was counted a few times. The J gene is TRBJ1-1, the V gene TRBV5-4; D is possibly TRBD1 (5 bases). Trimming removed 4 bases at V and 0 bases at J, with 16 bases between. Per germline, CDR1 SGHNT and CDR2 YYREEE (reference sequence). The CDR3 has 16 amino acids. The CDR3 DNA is TGTGCCAGCAGCCCCCGTGCAGCGGACATGAACACTGAAGCTTTCTTT. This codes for CASSPRAADMNTEAFF.

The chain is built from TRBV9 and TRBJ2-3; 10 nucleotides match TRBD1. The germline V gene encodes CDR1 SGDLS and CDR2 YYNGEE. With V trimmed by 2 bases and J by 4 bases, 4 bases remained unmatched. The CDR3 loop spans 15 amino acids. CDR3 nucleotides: TGTGCCAGCAGCGTGAAGACAGGGGGCCCAGATACGCAGTATTTT. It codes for CASSVKTGGPDTQYF.

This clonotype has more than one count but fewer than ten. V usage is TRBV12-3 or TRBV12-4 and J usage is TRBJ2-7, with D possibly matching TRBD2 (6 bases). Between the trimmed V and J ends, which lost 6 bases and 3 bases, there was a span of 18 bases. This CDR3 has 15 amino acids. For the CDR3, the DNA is TGTGCCAGCAGCCCCGGAGGGGCCGAAAACTACGAGCAGTACTTC. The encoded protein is CASSPGGAENYEQYF.

The CDR3 is CSARDAGRFSRNTIYF. CDR3 nucleotides: TGCAGTGCTAGAGACGCAGGGCGGTTTTCTCGGAACACCATATATTTT. The chain recombines TRBV20-1 with TRBJ1-3, with D tentatively TRBD1 (5 bases). The CDR3 has 16 amino acids. V lost 0 bases to trimming and J lost 7 bases, with 19 bases between them. The germline gives CDR1 DFQATT, CDR2 SNEGSKA (reference sequence).

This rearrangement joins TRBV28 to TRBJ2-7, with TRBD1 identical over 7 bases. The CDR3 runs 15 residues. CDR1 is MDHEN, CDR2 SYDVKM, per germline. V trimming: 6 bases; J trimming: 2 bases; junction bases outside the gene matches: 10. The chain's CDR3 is CASRSPGQKAYEQYF. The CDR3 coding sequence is TGTGCCAGCAGGTCTCCGGGACAGAAAGCCTACGAGCAGTACTTC.

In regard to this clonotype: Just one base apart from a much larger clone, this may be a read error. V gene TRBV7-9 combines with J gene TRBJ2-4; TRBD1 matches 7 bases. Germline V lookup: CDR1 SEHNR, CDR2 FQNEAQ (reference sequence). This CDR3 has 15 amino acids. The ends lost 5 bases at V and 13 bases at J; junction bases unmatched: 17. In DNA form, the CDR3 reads TGTGCCAGCAGCCCGCCGGGACAGAGAGACAATGAGCAGTACTTC. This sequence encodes CASSPPGQRDNEQYF.

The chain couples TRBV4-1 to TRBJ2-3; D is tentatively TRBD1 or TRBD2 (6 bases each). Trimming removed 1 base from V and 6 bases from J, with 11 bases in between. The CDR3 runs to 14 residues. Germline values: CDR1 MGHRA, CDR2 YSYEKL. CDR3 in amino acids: CASSQVGGRDTQYF. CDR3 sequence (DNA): TGCGCCAGCAGCCAAGTGGGGGGCCGTGATACGCAGTATTTT.

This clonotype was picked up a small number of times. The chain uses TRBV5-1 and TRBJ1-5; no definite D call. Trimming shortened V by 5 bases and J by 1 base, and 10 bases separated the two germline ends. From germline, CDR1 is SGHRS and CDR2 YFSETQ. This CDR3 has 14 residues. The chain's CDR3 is CASRPDLSNQPQHF. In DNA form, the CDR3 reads TGCGCCAGCAGGCCTGACTTGAGCAATCAGCCCCAGCATTTT.

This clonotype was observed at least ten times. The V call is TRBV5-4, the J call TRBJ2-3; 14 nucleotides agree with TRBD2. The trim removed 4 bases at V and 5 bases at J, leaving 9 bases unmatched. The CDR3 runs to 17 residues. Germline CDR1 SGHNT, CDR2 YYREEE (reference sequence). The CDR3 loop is CASSRYGLAGGGDTQYF. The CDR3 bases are TGTGCCAGCAGCCGATATGGACTAGCGGGAGGTGGAGATACGCAGTATTTT.

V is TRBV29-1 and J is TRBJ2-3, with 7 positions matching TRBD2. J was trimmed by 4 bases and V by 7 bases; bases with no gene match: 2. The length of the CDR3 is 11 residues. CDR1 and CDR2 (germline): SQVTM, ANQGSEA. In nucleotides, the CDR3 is TGCAGCGCCGGACTAGCAGATACGCAGTATTTT. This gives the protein CSAGLADTQYF.

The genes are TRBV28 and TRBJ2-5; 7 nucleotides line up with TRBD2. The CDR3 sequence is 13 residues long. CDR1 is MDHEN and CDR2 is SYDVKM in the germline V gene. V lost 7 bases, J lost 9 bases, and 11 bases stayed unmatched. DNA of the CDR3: TGTGCCAGCACCCCAGGGAGGGAATGGGCCCAGTACTTC. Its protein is CASTPGREWAQYF.

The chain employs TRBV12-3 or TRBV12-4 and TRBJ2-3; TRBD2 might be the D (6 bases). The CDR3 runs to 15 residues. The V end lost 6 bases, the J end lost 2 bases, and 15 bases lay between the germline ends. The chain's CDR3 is CASSGGGTLTDTQYF. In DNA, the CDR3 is TGTGCCAGCAGCGGCGGAGGGACCCTCACAGATACGCAGTATTTT.